This T cell receptor beta chain was captured by sequencing in a study of cytomegalovirus exposure and HLA in healthy donors. General study points: Presence/absence analysis assumed near-uniform sequencing depth across donors.

Concerning this clone itself: No antigen is known for it.

This CDR3 is 14 amino acids long. V lost 5 bases, J lost 1 base, and 2 bases stayed unmatched. Germline V lookup: CDR1 KGHSH, CDR2 LQKENI. The PCR made use of 60 Vbeta and 13 Jbeta primers. Assay: immunoSEQ multiplex PCR; the TCRdb copy retains only in-frame clones and omits some. The sample lists over 150,000 clones; 80% to 85% were seen once. The J gene is TRBJ1-5, the V gene TRBV18, with 7 positions matching TRBD1. The clonotype comes from a man aged 50-60 years in good health and CMV-seronegative. Material for sequencing was PBMCs. CDR3 bases: TGTGCCAGCTCAGCGGGACAGAGCAATCAGCCCCAGCATTTT. It specifies CASSAGQSNQPQHF.